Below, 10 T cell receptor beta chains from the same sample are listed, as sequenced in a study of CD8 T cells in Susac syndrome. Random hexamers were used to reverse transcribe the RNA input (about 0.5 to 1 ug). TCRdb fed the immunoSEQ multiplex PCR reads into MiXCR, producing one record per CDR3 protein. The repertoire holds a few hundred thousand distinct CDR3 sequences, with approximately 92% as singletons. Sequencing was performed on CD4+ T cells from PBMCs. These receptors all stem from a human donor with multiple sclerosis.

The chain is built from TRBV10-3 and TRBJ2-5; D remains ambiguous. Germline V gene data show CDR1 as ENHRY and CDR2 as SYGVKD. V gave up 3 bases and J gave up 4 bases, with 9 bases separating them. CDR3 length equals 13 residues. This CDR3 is CAISEGYGETQYF. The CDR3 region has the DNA TGTGCCATCAGTGAAGGTTACGGAGAGACCCAGTACTTC.

The CDR3 DNA is TGTGCCAGCAGTTACGCGGGAGAACTCCAAGAGACCCAGTACTTC. As protein: CASSYAGELQETQYF. The rearrangement links TRBV6-2 or TRBV6-3 to TRBJ2-5, with TRBD2 matching over 7 bases. V dropped 2 bases and J dropped 1; count of bases not matched to a gene: 4. There are 15 residues in the CDR3. The germline V gene encodes CDR1 MNHEY and CDR2 SVGEGT.

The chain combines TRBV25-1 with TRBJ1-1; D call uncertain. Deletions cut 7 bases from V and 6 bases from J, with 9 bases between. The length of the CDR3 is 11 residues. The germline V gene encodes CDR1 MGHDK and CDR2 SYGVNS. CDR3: CASTRGSEAFF. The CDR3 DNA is TGTGCCAGCACTCGGGGATCTGAAGCTTTCTTT.

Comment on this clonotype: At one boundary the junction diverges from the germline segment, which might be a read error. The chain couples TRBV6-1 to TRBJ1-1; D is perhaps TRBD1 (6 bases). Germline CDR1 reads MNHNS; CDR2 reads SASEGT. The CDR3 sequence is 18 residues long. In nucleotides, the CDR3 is TGTGCCAGCGGTGATCGACCCCGGCTGGGGGGCGAGAACACTGAAGCTTTCTTT. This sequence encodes CASGDRPRLGGENTEAFF.

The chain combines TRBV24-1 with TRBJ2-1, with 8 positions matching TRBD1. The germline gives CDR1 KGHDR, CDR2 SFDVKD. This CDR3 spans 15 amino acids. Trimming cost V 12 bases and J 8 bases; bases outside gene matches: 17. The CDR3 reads CASTSTGGWWHEQFF. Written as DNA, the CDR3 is TGTGCCTCCACGAGTACAGGGGGATGGTGGCATGAGCAGTTCTTC.

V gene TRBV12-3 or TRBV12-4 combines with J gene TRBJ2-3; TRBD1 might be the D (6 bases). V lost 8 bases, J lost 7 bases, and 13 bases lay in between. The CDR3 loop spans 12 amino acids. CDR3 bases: TGTGCCAGCTTGTCAGGGGCTTATACGCAGTATTTT. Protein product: CASLSGAYTQYF.

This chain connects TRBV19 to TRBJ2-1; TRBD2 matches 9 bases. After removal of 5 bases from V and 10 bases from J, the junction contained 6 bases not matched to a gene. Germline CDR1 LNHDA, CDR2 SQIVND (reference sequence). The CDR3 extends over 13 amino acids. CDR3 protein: CASSVYSGSEQFF. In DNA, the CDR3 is TGTGCCAGTAGTGTCTATAGCGGGAGCGAGCAGTTCTTC. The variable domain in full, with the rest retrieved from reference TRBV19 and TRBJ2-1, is DGGITQSPKYLFRKEGQNVTLSCEQNLNHDAMYWYRQDPGQGLRLIYYSQIVNDFQKGDIAEGYSVSREKKESFPLTVTSAQKNPTAFYLCASSVYSGSEQFFGPGTRLTVL.

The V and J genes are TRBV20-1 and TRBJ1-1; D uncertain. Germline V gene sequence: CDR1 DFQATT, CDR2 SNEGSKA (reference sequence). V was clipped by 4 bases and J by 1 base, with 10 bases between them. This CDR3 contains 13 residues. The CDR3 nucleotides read TGCAGTGCTAATGCGCCAACGAACACTGAAGCTTTCTTT. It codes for CSANAPTNTEAFF.

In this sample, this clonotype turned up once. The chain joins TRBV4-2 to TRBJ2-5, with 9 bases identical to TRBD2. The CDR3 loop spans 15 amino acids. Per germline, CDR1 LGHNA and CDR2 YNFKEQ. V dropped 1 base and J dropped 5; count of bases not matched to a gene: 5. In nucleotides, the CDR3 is TGTGCCAGCAGCCAAGTGTCTAGCGGGGTTGAGACCCAGTACTTC. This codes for CASSQVSSGVETQYF.

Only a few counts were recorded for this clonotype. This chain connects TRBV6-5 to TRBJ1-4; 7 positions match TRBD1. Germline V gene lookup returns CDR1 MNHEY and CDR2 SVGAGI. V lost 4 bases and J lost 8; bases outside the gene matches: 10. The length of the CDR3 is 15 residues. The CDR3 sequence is CASSSPDRVHEKLFF. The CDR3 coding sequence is TGTGCCAGCAGTTCACCCGACAGGGTTCACGAAAAACTGTTTTTT.